This T cell receptor beta chain comes out of a study of blood T cells in healthy people across ages. To note about this clonotype: Its antigen is undetermined.

General observations from the study: TCR beta diversity, measured per million T cells, fell in a roughly linear way with age.

Germline lookup yields CDR1 SEHNR and CDR2 FQNEAQ (reference sequence). Trimming cost V 5 bases and J 7 bases, with 12 bases left between them. The CDR3 has 13 amino acids. Each donor was a healthy Caucasian individual from Russia, aged roughly 6 to 95. It was with a sample-barcoded 5' primer and a J-beta primer mix that a second PCR of about 7 to 12 cycles was run. TCRdb processed the 5' RACE reads anew with MiXCR; each CDR3 protein has one entry. The sample comprises roughly 700,000 distinct CDR3 sequences, 25% of which are singletons, and more than 8.5% rests with the top ten. This sample was shared with a second study, whose subject was T cells of mothers and their children. That publication notes: Sample barcodes and 2-4 random nucleotides came from the second PCR's M1S primer.

The chain uses TRBV7-9 and TRBJ1-5; tentatively, D is TRBD1 (5 bases). This TCR was sampled from a boy aged 5-17 years in good health. Sequenced input: blood. CDR3 in amino acids: CASSLLSGQPQHF. CDR3 nucleotides: TGTGCCAGCAGCCTCCTTTCAGGGCAGCCCCAGCATTTT.